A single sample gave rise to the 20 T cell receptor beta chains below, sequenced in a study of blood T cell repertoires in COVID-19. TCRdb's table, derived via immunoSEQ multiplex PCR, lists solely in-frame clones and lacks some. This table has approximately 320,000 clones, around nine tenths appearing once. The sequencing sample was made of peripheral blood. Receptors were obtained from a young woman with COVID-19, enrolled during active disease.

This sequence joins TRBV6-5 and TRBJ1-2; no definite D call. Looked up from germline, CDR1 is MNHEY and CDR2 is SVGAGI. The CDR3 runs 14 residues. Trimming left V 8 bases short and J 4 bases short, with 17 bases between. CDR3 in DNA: TGTGCCAGCTTTTCGATAGCCGCCGCCTATGGCTACACCTTC. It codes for CASFSIAAAYGYTF.

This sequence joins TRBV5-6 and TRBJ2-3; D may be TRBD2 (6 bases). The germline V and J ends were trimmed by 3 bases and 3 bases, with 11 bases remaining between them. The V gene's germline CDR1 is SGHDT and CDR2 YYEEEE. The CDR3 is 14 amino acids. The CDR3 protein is CASSSGGWTDTQYF. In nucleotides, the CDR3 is TGTGCCAGCAGCTCCGGGGGTTGGACAGATACGCAGTATTTT.

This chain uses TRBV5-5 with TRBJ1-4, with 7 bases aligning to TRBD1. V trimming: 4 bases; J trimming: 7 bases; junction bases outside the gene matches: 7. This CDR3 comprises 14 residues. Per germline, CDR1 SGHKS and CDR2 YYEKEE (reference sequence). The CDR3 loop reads CASSQTGWGEKLFF. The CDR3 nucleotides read TGTGCCAGCAGCCAGACAGGGTGGGGTGAAAAACTGTTTTTT.

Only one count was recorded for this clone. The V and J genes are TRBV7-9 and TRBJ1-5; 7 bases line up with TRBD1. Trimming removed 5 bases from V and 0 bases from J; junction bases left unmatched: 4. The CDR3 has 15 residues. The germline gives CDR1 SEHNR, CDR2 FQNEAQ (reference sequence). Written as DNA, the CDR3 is TGTGCCAGCAGCCCGGGACAGCTTAGCAATCAGCCCCAGCATTTT. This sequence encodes CASSPGQLSNQPQHF.

The CDR3 DNA is TGTGCCAGCAGCATTCGACAGGGCTACTATGGCTACACCTTC. Translating gives CASSIRQGYYGYTF. The rearrangement uses TRBV5-4 and TRBJ1-2, with TRBD1 matching 7 bases. CDR3 length: 14 residues. Trimming at V came to 4 bases and at J to 3 bases, leaving 6 bases not matched to a gene. Germline V CDR1 and CDR2: SGHNT, YYREEE (reference sequence).

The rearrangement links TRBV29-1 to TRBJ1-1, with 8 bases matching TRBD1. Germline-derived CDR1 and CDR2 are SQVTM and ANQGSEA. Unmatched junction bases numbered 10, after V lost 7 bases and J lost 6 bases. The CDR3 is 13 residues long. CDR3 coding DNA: TGCAGCGCCCCGACAGGGGCGAAGGCTGAAGCTTTCTTT. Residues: CSAPTGAKAEAFF. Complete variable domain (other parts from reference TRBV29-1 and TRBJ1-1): SAVISQKPSRDICQRGTSLTIQCQVDSQVTMMFWYRQQPGQSLTLIATANQGSEATYESGFVIDKFPISRPNLTFSTLTVSNMSPEDSSIYLCSAPTGAKAEAFFGQGTRLTVV.

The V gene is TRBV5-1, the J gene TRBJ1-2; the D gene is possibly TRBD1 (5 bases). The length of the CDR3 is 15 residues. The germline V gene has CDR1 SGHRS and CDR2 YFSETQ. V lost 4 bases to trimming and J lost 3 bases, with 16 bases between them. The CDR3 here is CASSAGGATHYGYTF. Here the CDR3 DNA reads TGCGCCAGCAGCGCAGGAGGGGCTACCCACTATGGCTACACCTTC. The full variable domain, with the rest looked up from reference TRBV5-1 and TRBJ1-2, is KAGVTQTPRYLIKTRGQQVTLSCSPISGHRSVSWYQQTPGQGLQFLFEYFSETQRNKGNFPGRFSGRQFSNSRSEMNVSTLELGDSALYLCASSAGGATHYGYTFGSGTRLTVV.

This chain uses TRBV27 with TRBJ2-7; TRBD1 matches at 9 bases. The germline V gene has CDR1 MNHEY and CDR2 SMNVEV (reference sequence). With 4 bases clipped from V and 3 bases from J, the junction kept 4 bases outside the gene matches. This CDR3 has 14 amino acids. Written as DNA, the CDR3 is TGTGCCAGCAGTTCCGCGGGACAGGGCTACGAGCAGTACTTC. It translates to CASSSAGQGYEQYF.

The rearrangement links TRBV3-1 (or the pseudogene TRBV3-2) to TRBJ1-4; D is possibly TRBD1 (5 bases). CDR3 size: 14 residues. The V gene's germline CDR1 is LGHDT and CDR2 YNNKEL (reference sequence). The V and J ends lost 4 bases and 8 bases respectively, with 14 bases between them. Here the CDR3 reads CASSLQGIKEKLFF. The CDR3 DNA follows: TGTGCCAGCAGCCTTCAGGGTATAAAGGAAAAACTGTTTTTT.

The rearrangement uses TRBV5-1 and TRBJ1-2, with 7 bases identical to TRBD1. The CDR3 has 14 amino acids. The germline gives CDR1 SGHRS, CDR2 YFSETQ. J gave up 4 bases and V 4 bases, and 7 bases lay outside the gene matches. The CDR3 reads CASSQGGQSYGYTF. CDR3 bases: TGCGCCAGCAGCCAGGGGGGTCAAAGCTATGGCTACACCTTC.

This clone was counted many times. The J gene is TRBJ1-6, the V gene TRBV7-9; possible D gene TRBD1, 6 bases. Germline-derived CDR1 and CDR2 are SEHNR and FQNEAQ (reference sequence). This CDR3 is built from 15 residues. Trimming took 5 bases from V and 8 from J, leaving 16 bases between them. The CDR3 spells CASSTTGAGDSPLHF. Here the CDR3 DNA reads TGTGCCAGCAGCACCACAGGTGCAGGGGATTCACCCCTCCACTTT.

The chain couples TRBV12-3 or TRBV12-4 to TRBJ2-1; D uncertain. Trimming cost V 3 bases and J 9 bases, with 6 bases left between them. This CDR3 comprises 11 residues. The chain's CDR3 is CASSFLSEQFF. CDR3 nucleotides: TGTGCCAGCAGTTTCCTGAGTGAGCAGTTCTTC.

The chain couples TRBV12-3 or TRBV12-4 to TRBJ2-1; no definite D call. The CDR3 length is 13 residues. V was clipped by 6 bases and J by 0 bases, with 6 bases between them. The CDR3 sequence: CASSLSSYNEQFF. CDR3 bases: TGTGCCAGCAGCCTTAGCTCCTACAATGAGCAGTTCTTC.

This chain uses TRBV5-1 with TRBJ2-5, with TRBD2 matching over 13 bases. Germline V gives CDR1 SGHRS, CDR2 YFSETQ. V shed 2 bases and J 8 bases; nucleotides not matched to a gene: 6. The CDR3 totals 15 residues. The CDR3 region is CASSFQTSGGPTQYF. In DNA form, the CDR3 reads TGCGCCAGCAGCTTCCAGACTAGCGGGGGGCCCACCCAGTACTTC. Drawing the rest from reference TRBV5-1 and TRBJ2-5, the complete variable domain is KAGVTQTPRYLIKTRGQQVTLSCSPISGHRSVSWYQQTPGQGLQFLFEYFSETQRNKGNFPGRFSGRQFSNSRSEMNVSTLELGDSALYLCASSFQTSGGPTQYFGPGTRLLVL.

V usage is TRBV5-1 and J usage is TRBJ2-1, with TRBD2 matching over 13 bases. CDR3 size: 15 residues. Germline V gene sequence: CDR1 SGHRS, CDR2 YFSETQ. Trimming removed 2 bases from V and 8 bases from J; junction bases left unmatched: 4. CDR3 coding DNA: TGCGCCAGCAGCTTTGGGACTAGCGGGGTGTATGAGCAGTTCTTC. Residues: CASSFGTSGVYEQFF.

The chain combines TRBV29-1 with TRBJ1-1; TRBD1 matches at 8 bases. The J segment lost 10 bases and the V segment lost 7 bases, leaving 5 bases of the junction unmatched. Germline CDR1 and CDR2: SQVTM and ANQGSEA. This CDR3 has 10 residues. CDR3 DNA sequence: TGCAGCGGCGTACAGGGGGGAGCTTTCTTT. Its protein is CSGVQGGAFF.

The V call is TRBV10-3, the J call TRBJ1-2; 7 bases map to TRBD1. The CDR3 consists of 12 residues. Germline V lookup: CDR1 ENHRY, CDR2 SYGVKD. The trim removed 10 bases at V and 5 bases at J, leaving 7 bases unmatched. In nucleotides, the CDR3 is TGTGCCACCAGCGGGACAGCGTATGGCTACACCTTC. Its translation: CATSGTAYGYTF.

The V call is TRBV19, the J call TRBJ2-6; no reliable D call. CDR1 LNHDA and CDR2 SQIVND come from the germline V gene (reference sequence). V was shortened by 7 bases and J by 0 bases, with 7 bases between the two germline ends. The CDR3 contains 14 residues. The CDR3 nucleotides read TGTGCCAGTACCGGTGACTCTGGGGCCAACGTCCTGACTTTC. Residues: CASTGDSGANVLTF.

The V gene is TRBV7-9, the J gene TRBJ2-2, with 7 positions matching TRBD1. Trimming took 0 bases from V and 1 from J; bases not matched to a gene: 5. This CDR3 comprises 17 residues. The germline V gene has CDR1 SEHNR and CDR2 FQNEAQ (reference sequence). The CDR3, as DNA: TGTGCCAGCAGCTTAGCGGACAGGACGTTGAACACCGGGGAGCTGTTTTTT. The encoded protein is CASSLADRTLNTGELFF.

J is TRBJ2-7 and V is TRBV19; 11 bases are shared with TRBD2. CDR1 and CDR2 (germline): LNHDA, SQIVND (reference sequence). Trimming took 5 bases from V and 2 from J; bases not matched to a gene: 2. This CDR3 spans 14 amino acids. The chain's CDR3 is CASSPLAGAYEQYF. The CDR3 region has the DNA TGTGCCAGTAGTCCACTAGCGGGAGCCTACGAGCAGTACTTC. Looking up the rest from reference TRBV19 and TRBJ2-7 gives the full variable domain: DGGITQSPKYLFRKEGQNVTLSCEQNLNHDAMYWYRQDPGQGLRLIYYSQIVNDFQKGDIAEGYSVSREKKESFPLTVTSAQKNPTAFYLCASSPLAGAYEQYFGPGTRLTVT.